The T cell receptor (beta chain) described here comes from a study of sequential checkpoint blockade in melanoma. The CDR3 contains 17 residues. V gave up 1 base and J gave up 2 bases; unmatched junction bases: 6. Germline CDR1 reads SGHVS; CDR2 reads FNYEAQ. Treatment described: randomized to nivolumab then ipilimumab (arm A) or the reverse (arm B). DNA-damaging chemotherapy had not been given to any patient beforehand. Live CD3+CD8+ CD19− CD56− cells were sorted from PBMCs. TCRdb keeps only in-frame clones here, not all; method: immunoSEQ multiplex PCR. The sample has roughly 18,000 clones; roughly 70% are singletons.

The starting material was CD8+ T cells sorted from blood (inferred from file names), obtained from a patient given nivolumab and ipilimumab in sequence. The TCR comes from a human donor with melanoma. The chain joins TRBV7-6 to TRBJ2-3; 10 bases match TRBD2. In nucleotides, the CDR3 is TGTGCCAGCAGCTTAGTCTTAGCGGGGGGTTACACAGATACGCAGTATTTT. Translating it yields CASSLVLAGGYTDTQYF.